The clone carrying this T cell receptor (beta chain) was detected once. This table comes from immunoSEQ multiplex PCR, and its TCRdb copy is limited to in-frame clones, with some not included. This sample has approximately 200,000 clones, with about 80% found just once. Clinical history as reported by participants underpinned cohort assignment. Recovered participants had two consecutive negative NP/OP PCR tests, healthcare professional clearance, or symptom resolution. The data were obtained in a study of blood T cell repertoires in COVID-19. Study background: Acute and convalescent COVID-19 samples came from the United States, Italy and Spain. T cells, B-cell-depleted T cells, or PBMCs supplied cDNA or gDNA.

The TCR was taken from a middle-aged man who had recovered from COVID-19. Sequencing was performed on PBMCs or T cells enriched from blood (not recorded which).

The CDR3 DNA follows: TGTGCCAGCAGTGAAAAAGGGGGCCATGGCTACACCTTC. This sequence encodes CASSEKGGHGYTF. J is TRBJ1-2 and V is TRBV6-1, with TRBD1 matching over 7 bases. In germline, CDR1 is MNHNS, CDR2 SASEGT. The length of the CDR3 is 13 residues. Losses at the gene ends were 2 bases for V and 6 bases for J; bases not matched to a gene: 3.